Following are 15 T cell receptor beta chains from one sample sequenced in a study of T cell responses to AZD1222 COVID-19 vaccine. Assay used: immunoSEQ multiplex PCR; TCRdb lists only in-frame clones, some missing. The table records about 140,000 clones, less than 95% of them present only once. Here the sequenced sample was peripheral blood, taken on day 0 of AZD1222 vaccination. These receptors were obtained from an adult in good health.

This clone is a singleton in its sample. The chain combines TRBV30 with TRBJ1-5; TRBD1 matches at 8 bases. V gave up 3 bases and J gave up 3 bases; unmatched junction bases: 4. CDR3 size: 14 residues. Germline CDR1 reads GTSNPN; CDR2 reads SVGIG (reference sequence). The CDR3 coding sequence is TGTGCCTGGAGCGCAGGGGGCCTCAATCAGCCCCAGCATTTT. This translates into CAWSAGGLNQPQHF.

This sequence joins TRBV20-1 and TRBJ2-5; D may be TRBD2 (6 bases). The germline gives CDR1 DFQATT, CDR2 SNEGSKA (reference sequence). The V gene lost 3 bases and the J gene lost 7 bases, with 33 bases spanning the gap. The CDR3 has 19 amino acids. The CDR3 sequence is CSASPLNHLARTGPGTQYF. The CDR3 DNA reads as TGCAGTGCTAGTCCCCTAAATCATCTAGCGAGGACGGGCCCGGGGACCCAGTACTTC.

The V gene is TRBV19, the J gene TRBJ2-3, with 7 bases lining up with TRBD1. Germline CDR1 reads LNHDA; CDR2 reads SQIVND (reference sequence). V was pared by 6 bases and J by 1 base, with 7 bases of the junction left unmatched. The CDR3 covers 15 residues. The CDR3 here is CASSRWQGGTDTQYF. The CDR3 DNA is TGTGCCAGTAGCCGATGGCAGGGGGGCACAGATACGCAGTATTTT. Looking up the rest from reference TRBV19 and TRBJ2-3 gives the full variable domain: DGGITQSPKYLFRKEGQNVTLSCEQNLNHDAMYWYRQDPGQGLRLIYYSQIVNDFQKGDIAEGYSVSREKKESFPLTVTSAQKNPTAFYLCASSRWQGGTDTQYFGPGTRLTVL.

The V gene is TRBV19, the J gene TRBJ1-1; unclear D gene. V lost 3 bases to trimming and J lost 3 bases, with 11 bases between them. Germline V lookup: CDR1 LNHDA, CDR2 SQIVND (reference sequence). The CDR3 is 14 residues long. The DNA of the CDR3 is TGTGCCAGTAGTATGCGGGGAGAGGACACTGAAGCTTTCTTT. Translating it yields CASSMRGEDTEAFF.

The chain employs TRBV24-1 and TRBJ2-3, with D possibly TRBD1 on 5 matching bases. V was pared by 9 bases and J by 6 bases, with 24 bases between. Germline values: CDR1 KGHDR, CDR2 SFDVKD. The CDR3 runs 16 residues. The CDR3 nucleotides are TGTGCCACCCGGAGCCAGACAATCTACCCAGGGGATACGCAGTATTTT. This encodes CATRSQTIYPGDTQYF.

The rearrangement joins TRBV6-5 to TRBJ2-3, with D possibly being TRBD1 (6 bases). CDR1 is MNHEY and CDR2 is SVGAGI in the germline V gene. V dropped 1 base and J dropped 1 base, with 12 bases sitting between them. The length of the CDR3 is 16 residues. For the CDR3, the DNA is TGTGCCAGCAGTTACTATATGGCAGGGGGCACAGATACGCAGTATTTT. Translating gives CASSYYMAGGTDTQYF.

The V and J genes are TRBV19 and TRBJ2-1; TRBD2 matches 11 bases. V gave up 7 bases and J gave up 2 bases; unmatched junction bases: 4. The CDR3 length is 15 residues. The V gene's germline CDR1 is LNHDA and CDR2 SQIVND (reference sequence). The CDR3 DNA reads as TGTGCCAGTACAAAACTAGCGGGAGCCTACAATGAGCAGTTCTTC. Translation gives CASTKLAGAYNEQFF.

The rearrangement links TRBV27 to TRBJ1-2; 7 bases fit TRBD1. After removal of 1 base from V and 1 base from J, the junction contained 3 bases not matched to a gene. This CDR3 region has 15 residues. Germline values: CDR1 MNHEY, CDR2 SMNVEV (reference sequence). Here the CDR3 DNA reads TGTGCCAGCAGTTTATACACAGGGGATAACTATGGCTACACCTTC. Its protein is CASSLYTGDNYGYTF.

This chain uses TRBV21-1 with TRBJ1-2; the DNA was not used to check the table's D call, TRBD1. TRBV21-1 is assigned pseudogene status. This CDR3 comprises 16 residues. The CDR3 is CASSCRSGTGNYGYTF. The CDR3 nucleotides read TGTGCCAGCAGCTGTCGATCGGGGACAGGGAACTATGGCTACACCTTC.

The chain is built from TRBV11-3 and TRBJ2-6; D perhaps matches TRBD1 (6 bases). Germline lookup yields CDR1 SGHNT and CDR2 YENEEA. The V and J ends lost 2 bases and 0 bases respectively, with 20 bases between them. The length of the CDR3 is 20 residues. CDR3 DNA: TGTGCCAGCAGCTTAAGACCTACAGGGCCTTTTACCTCTGGGGCCAACGTCCTGACTTTC. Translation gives CASSLRPTGPFTSGANVLTF. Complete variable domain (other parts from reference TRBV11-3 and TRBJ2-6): EAGVVQSPRYKIIEKKQPVAFWCNPISGHNTLYWYLQNLGQGPELLIRYENEEAVDDSQLPKDRFSAERLKGVDSTLKIQPAELGDSAVYLCASSLRPTGPFTSGANVLTFGAGSRLTVL.

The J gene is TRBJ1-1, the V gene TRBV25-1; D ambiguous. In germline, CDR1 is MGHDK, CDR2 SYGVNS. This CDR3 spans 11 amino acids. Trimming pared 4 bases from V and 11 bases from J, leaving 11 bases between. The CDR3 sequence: CASSGRQRAFF. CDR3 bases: TGTGCCAGCAGTGGTAGACAAAGGGCTTTCTTT.

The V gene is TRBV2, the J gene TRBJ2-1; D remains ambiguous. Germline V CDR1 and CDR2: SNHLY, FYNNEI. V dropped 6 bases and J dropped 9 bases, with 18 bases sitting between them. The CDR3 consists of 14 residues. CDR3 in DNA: TGTGCCAGCAGCCAAAGCTGGGATCGGACTGAGCAGTTCTTC. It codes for CASSQSWDRTEQFF. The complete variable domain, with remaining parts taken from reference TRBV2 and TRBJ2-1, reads EPEVTQTPSHQVTQMGQEVILRCVPISNHLYFYWYRQILGQKVEFLVSFYNNEISEKSEIFDDQFSVERPDGSNFTLKIRSTKLEDSAMYFCASSQSWDRTEQFFGPGTRLTVL.

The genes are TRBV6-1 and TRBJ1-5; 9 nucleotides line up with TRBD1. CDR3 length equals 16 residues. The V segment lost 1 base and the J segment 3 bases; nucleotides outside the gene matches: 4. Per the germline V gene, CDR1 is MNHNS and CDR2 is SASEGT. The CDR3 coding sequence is TGTGCCAGCAGTGAAGGGGGACAGGGAGACAATCAGCCCCAGCATTTT. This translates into CASSEGGQGDNQPQHF.

This CDR3 reads CASSPGLGTVPIYGYTF. CDR3 DNA sequence: TGTGCCAGCTCACCAGGGCTGGGGACAGTCCCTATATATGGCTACACCTTC. The chain carries TRBV18 and TRBJ1-2; TRBD1 matches 7 bases. The CDR3 is 17 residues long. J gave up 5 bases and V 2 bases, and 14 bases lay outside the gene matches. Germline V lookup: CDR1 KGHSH, CDR2 LQKENI.

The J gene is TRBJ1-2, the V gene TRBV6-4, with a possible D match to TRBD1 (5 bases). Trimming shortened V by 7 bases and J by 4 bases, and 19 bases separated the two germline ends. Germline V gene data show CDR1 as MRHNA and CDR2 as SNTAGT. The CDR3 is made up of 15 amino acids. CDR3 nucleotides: TGTGCCAGCAATCCAGATCGCAGGGCCCCCTATGGCTACACCTTC. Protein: CASNPDRRAPYGYTF.